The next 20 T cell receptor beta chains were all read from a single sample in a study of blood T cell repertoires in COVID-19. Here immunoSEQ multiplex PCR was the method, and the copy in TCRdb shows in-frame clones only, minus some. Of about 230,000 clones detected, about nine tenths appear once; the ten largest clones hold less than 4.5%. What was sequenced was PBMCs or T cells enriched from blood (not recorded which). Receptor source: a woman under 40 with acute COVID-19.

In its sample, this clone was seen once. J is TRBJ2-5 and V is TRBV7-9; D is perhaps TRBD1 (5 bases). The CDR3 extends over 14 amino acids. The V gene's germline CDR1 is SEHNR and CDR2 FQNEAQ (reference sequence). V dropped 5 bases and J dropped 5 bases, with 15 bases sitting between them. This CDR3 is CASSHGHSSETQYF. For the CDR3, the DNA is TGTGCCAGCAGCCACGGACACTCCTCGGAGACCCAGTACTTC. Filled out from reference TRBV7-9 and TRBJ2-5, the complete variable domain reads DTGVSQNPRHKITKRGQNVTFRCDPISEHNRLYWYRQTLGQGPEFLTYFQNEAQLEKSRLLSDRFSAERPKGSFSTLEIQRTEQGDSAMYLCASSHGHSSETQYFGPGTRLLVL.

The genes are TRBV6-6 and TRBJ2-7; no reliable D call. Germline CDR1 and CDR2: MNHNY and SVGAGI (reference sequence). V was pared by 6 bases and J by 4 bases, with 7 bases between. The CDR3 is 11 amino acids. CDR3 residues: CASSPKYEQYF. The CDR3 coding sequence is TGTGCCAGCAGCCCTAAATACGAGCAGTACTTC.

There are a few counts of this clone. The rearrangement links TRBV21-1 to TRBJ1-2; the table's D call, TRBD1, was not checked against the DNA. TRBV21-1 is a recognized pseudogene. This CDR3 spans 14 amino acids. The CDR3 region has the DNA TGTGCCAGCAGCTCCCGGACAGGGTGCTATGGCTACACCTTC. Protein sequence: CASSSRTGCYGYTF.

The CDR3 DNA is TGCAGCGTTGGGCAGTCCTCCTACGAGCAGTACTTC. This sequence encodes CSVGQSSYEQYF. V usage is TRBV29-1 and J usage is TRBJ2-7, with D uncertain. Germline CDR1 SQVTM, CDR2 ANQGSEA. V was trimmed by 4 bases and J by 0 bases, leaving 7 bases between them. The CDR3 consists of 12 residues.

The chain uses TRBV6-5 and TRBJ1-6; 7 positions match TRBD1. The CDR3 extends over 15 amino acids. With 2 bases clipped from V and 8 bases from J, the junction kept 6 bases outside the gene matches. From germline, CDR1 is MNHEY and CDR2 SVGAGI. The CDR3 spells CASSYGRGNYSPLHF. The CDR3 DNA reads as TGTGCCAGCAGTTACGGCAGGGGGAACTATTCACCCCTCCACTTT.

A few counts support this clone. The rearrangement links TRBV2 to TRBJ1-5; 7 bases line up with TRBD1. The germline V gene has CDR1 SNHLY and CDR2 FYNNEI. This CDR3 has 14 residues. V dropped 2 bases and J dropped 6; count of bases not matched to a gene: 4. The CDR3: CASSERGQSQPQHF. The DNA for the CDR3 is TGTGCCAGCAGTGAAAGGGGGCAGAGTCAGCCCCAGCATTTT.

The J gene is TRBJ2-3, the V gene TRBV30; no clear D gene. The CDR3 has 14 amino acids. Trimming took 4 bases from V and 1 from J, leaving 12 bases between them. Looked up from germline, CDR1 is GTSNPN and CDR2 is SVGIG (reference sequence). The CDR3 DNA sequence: TGTGCCTGGACCCCGTTAAGAGGCACAGATACGCAGTATTTT. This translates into CAWTPLRGTDTQYF.

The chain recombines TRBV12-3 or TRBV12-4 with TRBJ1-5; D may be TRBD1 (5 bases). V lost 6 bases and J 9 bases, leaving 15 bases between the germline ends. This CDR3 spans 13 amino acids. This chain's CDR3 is CASSDTGGTPQHF. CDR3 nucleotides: TGTGCCAGCAGCGACACGGGAGGGACGCCCCAGCATTTT.

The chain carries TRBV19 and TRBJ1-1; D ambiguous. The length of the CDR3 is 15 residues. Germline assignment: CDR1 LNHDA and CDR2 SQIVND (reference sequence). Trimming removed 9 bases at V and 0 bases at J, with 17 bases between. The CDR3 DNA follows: TGTGCCAGCCTCCTAAAGGCGGCGTTGAACACTGAAGCTTTCTTT. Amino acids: CASLLKAALNTEAFF.

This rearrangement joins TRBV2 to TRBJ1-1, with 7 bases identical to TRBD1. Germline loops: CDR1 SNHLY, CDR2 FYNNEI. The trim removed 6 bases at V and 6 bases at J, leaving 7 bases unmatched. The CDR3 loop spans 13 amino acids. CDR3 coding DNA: TGTGCCAGCAGGGAGACAGGGAGCTCTGAAGCTTTCTTT. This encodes CASRETGSSEAFF.

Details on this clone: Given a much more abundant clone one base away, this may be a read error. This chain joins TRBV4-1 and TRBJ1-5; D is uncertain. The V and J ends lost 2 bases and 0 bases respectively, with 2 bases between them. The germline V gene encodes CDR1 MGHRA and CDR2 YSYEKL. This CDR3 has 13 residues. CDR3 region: CASSQYSNQPQHF. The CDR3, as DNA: TGCGCCAGCAGCCAATATAGCAATCAGCCCCAGCATTTT.

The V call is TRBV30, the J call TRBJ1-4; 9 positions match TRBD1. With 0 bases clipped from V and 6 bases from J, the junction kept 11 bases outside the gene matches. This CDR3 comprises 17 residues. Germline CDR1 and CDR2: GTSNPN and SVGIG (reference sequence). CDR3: CAWSVSRTGAFDEKLFF. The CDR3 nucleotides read TGTGCCTGGAGTGTAAGTCGGACAGGGGCTTTTGATGAAAAACTGTTTTTT.

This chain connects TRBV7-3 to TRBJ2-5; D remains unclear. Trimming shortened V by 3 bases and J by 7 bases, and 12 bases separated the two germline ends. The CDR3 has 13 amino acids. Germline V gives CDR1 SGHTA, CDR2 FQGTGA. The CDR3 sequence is CASSLGLGATQYF. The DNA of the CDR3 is TGTGCCAGCAGCTTGGGTTTAGGAGCGACCCAGTACTTC.

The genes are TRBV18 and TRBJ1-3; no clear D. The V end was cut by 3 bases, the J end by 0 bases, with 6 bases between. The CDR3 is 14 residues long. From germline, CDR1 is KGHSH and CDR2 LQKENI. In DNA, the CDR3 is TGTGCCAGCTCACCCGGAGACTCTGGAAACACCATATATTTT. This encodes CASSPGDSGNTIYF.

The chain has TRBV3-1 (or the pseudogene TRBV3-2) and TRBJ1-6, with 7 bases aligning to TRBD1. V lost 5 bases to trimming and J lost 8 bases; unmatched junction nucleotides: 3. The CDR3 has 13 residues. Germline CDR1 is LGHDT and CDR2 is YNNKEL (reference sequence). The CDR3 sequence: CASSSTGDSPLHF. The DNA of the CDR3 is TGTGCCAGCAGCAGTACAGGGGATTCACCCCTCCACTTT.

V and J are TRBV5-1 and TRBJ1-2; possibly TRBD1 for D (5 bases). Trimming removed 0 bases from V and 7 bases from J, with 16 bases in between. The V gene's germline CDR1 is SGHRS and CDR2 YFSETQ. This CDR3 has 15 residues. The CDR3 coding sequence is TGCGCCAGCAGCTTGGAAGTAAGGGGACTTCGTGGCTACACCTTC. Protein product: CASSLEVRGLRGYTF.

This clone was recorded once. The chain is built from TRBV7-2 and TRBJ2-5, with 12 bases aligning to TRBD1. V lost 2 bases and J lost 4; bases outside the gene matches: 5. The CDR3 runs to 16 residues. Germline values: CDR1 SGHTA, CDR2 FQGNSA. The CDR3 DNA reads TGTGCCAGCAGCTTACGGGACAGGGGGCGCGGAGAGACCCAGTACTTC. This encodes CASSLRDRGRGETQYF.

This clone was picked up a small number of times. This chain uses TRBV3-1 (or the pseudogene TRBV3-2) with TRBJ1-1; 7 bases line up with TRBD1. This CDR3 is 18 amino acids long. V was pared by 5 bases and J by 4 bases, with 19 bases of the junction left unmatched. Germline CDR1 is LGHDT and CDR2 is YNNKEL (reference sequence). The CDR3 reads CASSSEYWQGGHGTEAFF. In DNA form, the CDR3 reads TGTGCCAGCAGCTCTGAATATTGGCAAGGGGGCCACGGCACTGAAGCTTTCTTT.

The CDR3: CASRETGTGTNEKLFF. In nucleotides, the CDR3 is TGTGCCAGCAGGGAAACCGGGACAGGGACGAATGAAAAACTGTTTTTT. The chain links TRBV27 to TRBJ1-4; 9 positions match TRBD1. The CDR3 is 16 amino acids. Looked up from germline, CDR1 is MNHEY and CDR2 is SMNVEV (reference sequence). With V trimmed by 6 bases and J by 5 bases, 10 bases remained unmatched.

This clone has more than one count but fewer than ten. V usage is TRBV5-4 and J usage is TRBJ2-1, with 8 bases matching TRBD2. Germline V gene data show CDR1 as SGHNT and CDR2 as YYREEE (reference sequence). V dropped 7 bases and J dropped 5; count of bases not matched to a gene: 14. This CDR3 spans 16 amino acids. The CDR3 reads CASSISGATLDNEQFF. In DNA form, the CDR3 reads TGTGCCAGCTCCATTAGCGGGGCAACACTTGACAATGAGCAGTTCTTC.